Presented here are 32 T cell receptor beta chains from one specimen sequenced in a study of blood T cells in healthy people across ages. A second PCR of roughly 7 to 11 cycles used a sample-barcoded 5' primer and a J-beta primer mix. Each CDR3 protein is one row after TCRdb ran MiXCR on the 5' RACE reads. The sample consists of about 810,000 distinct CDR3 sequences, 35% to 40% of them appearing once. The sample was blood. The receptors shown here come from a man aged 18 to 29 in good health.

This clonotype was found a few times. The chain is built from TRBV7-9 and TRBJ2-1, with D perhaps matching TRBD1 or TRBD2 (6 bases each). Germline-derived CDR1 and CDR2 are SEHNR and FQNEAQ (reference sequence). The CDR3 contains 15 residues. Trimming removed 5 bases at V and 4 bases at J, with 15 bases between. CDR3 region: CASSSPGAEYNEQFF. The CDR3 DNA is TGTGCCAGCAGCAGCCCGGGGGCAGAGTACAATGAGCAGTTCTTC.

This clonotype was seen many times. The chain has TRBV9 and TRBJ1-2, with TRBD1 matching 8 bases. CDR1 is SGDLS and CDR2 is YYNGEE in the germline V gene. Trimming at V came to 4 bases and at J to 8 bases, leaving 13 bases not matched to a gene. This CDR3 comprises 15 residues. The CDR3 loop is CASSSQLGDRGGYTF. For the CDR3, the DNA is TGTGCCAGCAGCTCCCAGCTTGGCGACAGGGGAGGCTACACCTTC.

This clonotype was counted only a few times. V is TRBV7-9 and J is TRBJ2-3; D might be TRBD2 (6 bases). V was cut by 8 bases and J by 0 bases, with 18 bases left in between. The CDR3 totals 16 residues. Germline V gene data show CDR1 as SEHNR and CDR2 as FQNEAQ (reference sequence). The CDR3, as DNA: TGTGCCAGCTGCCTCAACCGGGGGTCTAGCACAGATACGCAGTATTTT. It is translated as CASCLNRGSSTDTQYF. Full variable domain (missing parts from reference TRBV7-9 and TRBJ2-3): DTGVSQNPRHKITKRGQNVTFRCDPISEHNRLYWYRQTLGQGPEFLTYFQNEAQLEKSRLLSDRFSAERPKGSFSTLEIQRTEQGDSAMYLCASCLNRGSSTDTQYFGPGTRLTVL.

This clonotype was seen a few times. The chain joins TRBV12-3 or TRBV12-4 to TRBJ1-2, with D maybe TRBD1 (5 bases). Trimming took 3 bases from V and 6 from J, leaving 14 bases between them. The CDR3 runs 14 residues. The CDR3 loop is CASSLGQEGDGYTF. The CDR3 DNA reads as TGTGCCAGCAGTTTGGGGCAGGAGGGTGATGGCTACACCTTC.

This clonotype was recorded a few times. This chain links TRBV21-1 with TRBJ2-5; the D segment call TRBD2 is taken from the table without a DNA check. The J call may be faulty, since TRBJ2-7 better matches the DNA end. TRBV21-1 is termed a pseudogene. This CDR3 is built from 20 residues. CDR3 loop: CASSKAGRSPLCLLTFEQYF. The CDR3 bases are TGTGCCAGCAGCAAAGCCGGACGGAGCCCGCTATGCTTGCTTACTTTCGAGCAGTACTTC.

The chain employs TRBV4-3 and TRBJ2-2, with 8 positions matching TRBD1. With V trimmed by 4 bases and J by 5 bases, 15 bases remained unmatched. The CDR3 is 18 amino acids. The germline gives CDR1 LGHNA, CDR2 YSLEER. CDR3 nucleotide sequence: TGCGCCAGCAGCCCGACCTGGACAGGGAGTGCGAGAACCGGGGAGCTGTTTTTT. This codes for CASSPTWTGSARTGELFF.

This clonotype occurred many times. The CDR3 loop is CASSSGTSGGTTDTQYF. The CDR3, as DNA: TGCGCCAGCAGCTCAGGGACTAGCGGGGGGACCACAGATACGCAGTATTTT. The chain links TRBV5-1 to TRBJ2-3; 15 positions agree with TRBD2. Trimming removed 3 bases from V and 2 bases from J; junction bases left unmatched: 4. Germline CDR1 reads SGHRS; CDR2 reads YFSETQ. The CDR3 is made up of 17 amino acids. The variable domain in full, with the rest retrieved from reference TRBV5-1 and TRBJ2-3, is KAGVTQTPRYLIKTRGQQVTLSCSPISGHRSVSWYQQTPGQGLQFLFEYFSETQRNKGNFPGRFSGRQFSNSRSEMNVSTLELGDSALYLCASSSGTSGGTTDTQYFGPGTRLTVL.

The V gene is TRBV12-3 or TRBV12-4, the J gene TRBJ2-3, with 7 bases that match TRBD1. V shed 5 bases and J 4 bases; nucleotides not matched to a gene: 9. This CDR3 contains 15 residues. CDR3 nucleotides: TGTGCCAGCAGTCCAGGACAGGAGAGCGCAGATACGCAGTATTTT. Its translation: CASSPGQESADTQYF.

The table lists this clonotype with many counts. J is TRBJ2-3 and V is TRBV6-6, with 7 nucleotides matching TRBD1. From germline, CDR1 is MNHNY and CDR2 SVGAGI (reference sequence). The CDR3 runs to 14 residues. Trimming cost V 7 bases and J 5 bases; bases outside gene matches: 9. The CDR3 spells CASTQTGFVDTQYF. CDR3 DNA: TGTGCCAGCACCCAGACAGGGTTTGTAGATACGCAGTATTTT.

The chain employs TRBV20-1 and TRBJ2-5; 8 nucleotides align to TRBD1. Germline-derived CDR1 and CDR2 are DFQATT and SNEGSKA (reference sequence). V was pared by 3 bases and J by 1 base, with 7 bases of the junction left unmatched. The CDR3 is made up of 15 amino acids. CDR3: CSASIDRGPQETQYF. The CDR3 DNA sequence: TGCAGTGCTAGCATTGACAGGGGCCCCCAAGAGACCCAGTACTTC.

This rearrangement joins TRBV25-1 to TRBJ2-7, with D possibly being TRBD1 (7 bases). With 7 bases removed from V and 4 bases from J, the gap between germline ends came to 20 bases. Germline CDR1 is MGHDK and CDR2 is SYGVNS. The CDR3 is 15 residues long. DNA of the CDR3: TGTGCCAGCACGGGGGTAGGGACAGAGGGTTACGAGCAGTACTTC. Its translation is CASTGVGTEGYEQYF.

This clonotype was detected many times. This rearrangement joins TRBV5-5 to TRBJ2-3; D not resolved. Germline CDR1 reads SGHKS; CDR2 reads YYEKEE (reference sequence). Between the trimmed V and J ends, which lost 1 base and 0 bases, there was a span of 12 bases. The CDR3 has 16 amino acids. CDR3 in DNA: TGTGCCAGCAGCTTGTTAGCCCTGACTAGCACAGATACGCAGTATTTT. Its translation: CASSLLALTSTDTQYF.

This clonotype was recorded a few times. The V call is TRBV12-3 or TRBV12-4, the J call TRBJ2-7; TRBD2 matches at 9 bases. CDR3 length equals 13 residues. The trim removed 4 bases at V and 4 bases at J, leaving 2 bases unmatched. The DNA of the CDR3 is TGTGCCAGCAGTTGGGGACTAGCATACGAGCAGTACTTC. This encodes CASSWGLAYEQYF.

The rearrangement uses TRBV20-1 and TRBJ2-7; 13 bases fit TRBD2. The CDR3 length is 13 residues. Germline loops: CDR1 DFQATT, CDR2 SNEGSKA (reference sequence). The trim removed 8 bases at V and 7 bases at J, leaving 8 bases unmatched. CDR3 sequence: CSSTGTSGAEQYF. For the CDR3, the DNA is TGCAGTTCTACCGGGACTAGCGGGGCGGAGCAGTACTTC.

Only a few counts were recorded for this clonotype. V gene TRBV6-6 combines with J gene TRBJ1-1; TRBD1 matches at 7 bases. Germline CDR1 MNHNY, CDR2 SVGAGI (reference sequence). The CDR3 sequence is 15 residues long. V shed 5 bases, J shed 0 bases, and the junction held 6 bases outside the gene matches. CDR3 coding DNA: TGTGCCAGCAGTCTCGGACAGGAGATGAACACTGAAGCTTTCTTT. As protein: CASSLGQEMNTEAFF.

About this clonotype: A read error is possible here, since a much larger clone lies one base away. The V gene is TRBV6-6, the J gene TRBJ2-6; 10 nucleotides agree with TRBD1. This CDR3 is 13 amino acids long. CDR1 and CDR2 (germline): MNHNY, SVGAGI (reference sequence). CDR3 sequence reads: CASRLGQGNVPTF. DNA of the CDR3: TGTGCCAGCAGGTTGGGACAGGGGAACGTCCCGACTTTC.

This rearrangement joins TRBV29-1 to TRBJ2-1, with a weak D call TRBD2 (5 bases). Looked up from germline, CDR1 is SQVTM and CDR2 is ANQGSEA. This CDR3 has 13 amino acids. The V end lost 4 bases, the J end lost 12 bases, and 19 bases lay between the germline ends. The CDR3 protein is CSVVRTRRDGQFF. The CDR3, as DNA: TGCAGCGTTGTCCGGACTCGACGTGACGGGCAGTTCTTC.

This clonotype was seen repeatedly, ten times or more. The CDR3: CASSYRLISGDQETQYF. In nucleotides, the CDR3 is TGTGCCAGCAGTTACCGCCTGATTAGCGGGGACCAAGAGACCCAGTACTTC. The V gene is TRBV6-5, the J gene TRBJ2-5; 8 nucleotides line up with TRBD2. The CDR3 is 17 amino acids. V shed 2 bases and J 0 bases; nucleotides not matched to a gene: 8. Germline lookup yields CDR1 MNHEY and CDR2 SVGAGI.

This clonotype was found a few times. The chain has TRBV3-1 and TRBJ1-5; D might be TRBD1 (5 bases). There are 15 residues in the CDR3. V was shortened by 3 bases and J by 6 bases, with 15 bases between the two germline ends. Germline values: CDR1 LGHDT, CDR2 YNNKEL (reference sequence). Here the CDR3 reads CASSQGTGGSQPQHF. The CDR3 DNA sequence: TGTGCCAGCAGCCAGGGGACGGGTGGAAGTCAGCCCCAGCATTTT.

CDR3 DNA: TGCGCCAGCAGCCAAGCGACAGCCACAGATACGCAGTATTTT. Encoded protein: CASSQATATDTQYF. The chain has TRBV4-3 and TRBJ2-3, with D tentatively TRBD1 (5 bases). The CDR3 loop spans 14 amino acids. Trimming removed 1 base at V and 2 bases at J, with 7 bases between. Per the germline V gene, CDR1 is LGHNA and CDR2 is YSLEER.

This clonotype was seen a single time. A read error is possible here, since a much larger clone lies one base away. The rearrangement links TRBV5-1 to TRBJ2-5, with D possibly TRBD1 on 5 matching bases. Deletions cut 1 base from V and 11 bases from J, with 21 bases between. The CDR3 covers 15 residues. From germline, CDR1 is SGHRS and CDR2 YFSETQ. This CDR3 is CASSLSTGTYNEQYF. The DNA of the CDR3 is TGCGCCAGCAGCTTGTCTACAGGAACCTACAATGAGCAGTACTTC.

The gene calls are TRBV7-3 and TRBJ1-1, with 9 bases that match TRBD1. Germline V gene lookup returns CDR1 SGHTA and CDR2 FQGTGA. The V and J ends lost 6 bases and 4 bases, in that order; junction bases with no gene match: 15. This CDR3 spans 17 amino acids. The CDR3: CASRGRDRAPWGTEAFF. CDR3 coding DNA: TGTGCCAGCAGGGGCCGGGACAGGGCTCCTTGGGGCACTGAAGCTTTCTTT.

This chain joins TRBV15 and TRBJ1-6; D may be TRBD1 (5 bases). This CDR3 has 15 amino acids. Per the germline V gene, CDR1 is LNHNV and CDR2 is YYDKDF (reference sequence). The V gene lost 4 bases and the J gene lost 14 bases, with 21 bases spanning the gap. The CDR3 DNA follows: TGTGCCACCAGCACCGGGACCGACTCTATCTGGTCCCTCCACTTT. Translated: CATSTGTDSIWSLHF. The full variable domain, completed using reference TRBV15 and TRBJ1-6, is DAMVIQNPRYQVTQFGKPVTLSCSQTLNHNVMYWYQQKSSQAPKLLFHYYDKDFNNEADTPDNFQSRRPNTSFCFLDIRSPGLGDTAMYLCATSTGTDSIWSLHFGNGTRLTVT.

This clonotype was counted at least ten times. The rearrangement uses TRBV7-9 and TRBJ2-1, with 8 bases aligning to TRBD2. The V and J ends lost 4 bases and 6 bases, in that order; junction bases with no gene match: 8. Germline-derived CDR1 and CDR2 are SEHNR and FQNEAQ (reference sequence). The CDR3 is 15 residues long. The CDR3 nucleotides are TGTGCCAGCAGCTCTGGACTAGCTCCGGGCAATGAGCAGTTCTTC. Protein product: CASSSGLAPGNEQFF.

The chain joins TRBV29-1 to TRBJ2-7, with D hard to call. This CDR3 has 15 residues. CDR1 SQVTM and CDR2 ANQGSEA come from the germline V gene. The ends were cut back, 2 bases at V and 7 bases at J, with 21 bases in the middle. Here the CDR3 DNA reads TGCAGCGTTGAATTGCGGCAGGCCAACTACAATGAGCAGTACTTC. Its translation: CSVELRQANYNEQYF.

Concerning this clonotype: A much bigger clone sits one base away, suggesting this may be a read error. This rearrangement joins TRBV4-3 to TRBJ2-1; D possibly uses TRBD1 or TRBD2 (5 bases each). The V gene's germline CDR1 is LGHNA and CDR2 YSLEER. V dropped 4 bases and J dropped 6 bases, with 16 bases sitting between them. CDR3 length: 15 amino acids. The CDR3 region has the DNA TGCGCCAGCAGCCGGGGCCCCGGGGCAGGCAATGAGCAGTTCTTC. Translated, it gives CASSRGPGAGNEQFF.

The chain has TRBV15 and TRBJ2-5; TRBD1 agrees at 7 bases. The end of the DNA aligns better with TRBJ2-7, so the J call may be wrong. The CDR3 sequence is 15 residues long. The V gene's germline CDR1 is LNHNV and CDR2 YYDKDF (reference sequence). Here the CDR3 reads CATSRGGTVRDEQYF. CDR3 sequence (DNA): TGTGCCACCAGCAGAGGTGGGACAGTGCGCGACGAGCAGTACTTC.

This clonotype was counted many times. The CDR3 is CASTLGTGNYGANVLTF. The DNA of the CDR3 is TGTGCCAGCACCTTGGGGACAGGGAATTATGGGGCCAACGTCCTGACTTTC. This rearrangement joins TRBV12-3 or TRBV12-4 to TRBJ2-6, with 9 bases identical to TRBD1. V dropped 7 bases and J dropped 3; count of bases not matched to a gene: 10. The CDR3 runs 17 residues.

The chain combines TRBV29-1 with TRBJ2-7; the D gene is possibly TRBD1 (6 bases). Trimming took off 1 base at V and 0 bases at J, with 13 bases between the two ends. Germline V gene lookup returns CDR1 SQVTM and CDR2 ANQGSEA. The CDR3 has 15 residues. The CDR3 region is CSVEVGQGSSYEQYF. Here the CDR3 DNA reads TGCAGCGTTGAAGTAGGCCAGGGGAGCTCCTACGAGCAGTACTTC.

This clonotype was detected only a few times. This chain links TRBV7-2 with TRBJ2-4; no clear D gene. Trimming took 2 bases from V and 1 from J, leaving 6 bases between them. The germline CDR1 and CDR2 sequences are SGHTA and FQGNSA. The CDR3 has 14 amino acids. The CDR3 region has the DNA TGTGCCAGCAGCTTACTTCCCGCCAAAAACATTCAGTACTTC. Its translation is CASSLLPAKNIQYF. Full variable domain (remainder filled in from reference TRBV7-2 and TRBJ2-4): GAGVSQSPSNKVTEKGKDVELRCDPISGHTALYWYRQSLGQGLEFLIYFQGNSAPDKSGLPSDRFSAERTGGSVSTLTIQRTQQEDSAVYLCASSLLPAKNIQYFGAGTRLSVL.

This chain joins TRBV2 and TRBJ2-5, with 8 bases lining up with TRBD1. Germline V gives CDR1 SNHLY, CDR2 FYNNEI. The CDR3 sequence is 13 residues long. Trimming cost V 7 bases and J 5 bases; bases outside gene matches: 6. CDR3 sequence: CASTRTGLETQYF. CDR3 in DNA: TGTGCCAGCACCAGGACAGGGCTCGAGACCCAGTACTTC.

This clonotype has a handful of counts. At one of its ends the junction is not consistent with the germline gene, which may arise from a read error. The rearrangement joins TRBV27 to TRBJ2-2; D is ambiguous. Germline loops: CDR1 MNHEY, CDR2 SMNVEV (reference sequence). The CDR3 loop spans 11 amino acids. The CDR3 DNA sequence: TGCGCCAGCAGCTCCACCGGGGAGCTGTTTTTT. It is translated as CASSSTGELFF.